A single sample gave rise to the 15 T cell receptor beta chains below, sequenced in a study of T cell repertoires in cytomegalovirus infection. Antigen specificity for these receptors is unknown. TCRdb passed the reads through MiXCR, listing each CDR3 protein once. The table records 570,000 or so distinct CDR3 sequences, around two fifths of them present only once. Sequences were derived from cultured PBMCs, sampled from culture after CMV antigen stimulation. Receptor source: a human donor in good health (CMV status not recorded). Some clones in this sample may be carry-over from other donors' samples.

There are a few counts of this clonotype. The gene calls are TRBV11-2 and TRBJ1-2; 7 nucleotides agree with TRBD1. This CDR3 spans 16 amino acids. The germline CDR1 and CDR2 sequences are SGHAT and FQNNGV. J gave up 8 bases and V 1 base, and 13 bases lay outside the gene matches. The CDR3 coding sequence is TGTGCCAGCAGCTTAGGCCTGAACAGGGGTCTAGAAGGCTACACCTTC. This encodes CASSLGLNRGLEGYTF.

This CDR3 is CASSLGRQALLTDTQYF. DNA of the CDR3: TGTGCCAGCAGCTTAGGCCGACAGGCCCTCCTCACAGATACGCAGTATTTT. The chain recombines TRBV7-4 with TRBJ2-3; D possibly corresponds to TRBD1 (6 bases). Germline V CDR1 and CDR2: SGHVT, SQSDAQ. V lost 1 base, J lost 2 bases, and 16 bases lay in between. The CDR3 loop spans 17 amino acids.

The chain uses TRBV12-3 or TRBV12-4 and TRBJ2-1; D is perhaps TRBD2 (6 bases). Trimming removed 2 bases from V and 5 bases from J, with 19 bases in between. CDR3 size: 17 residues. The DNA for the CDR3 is TGTGCCAGCAGTTTAAGGTTTGGCGGGGTCGTGGACAATGAGCAGTTCTTC. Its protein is CASSLRFGGVVDNEQFF.

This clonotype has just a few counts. In DNA form, the CDR3 reads TGTGCCAGCAGCTTATTTTTTAATCAGCCCCAGCATTTT. It is translated as CASSLFFNQPQHF. V and J are TRBV7-8 and TRBJ1-5; D unresolved. The CDR3 spans 13 residues. Germline V gene data show CDR1 as SGHVS and CDR2 as FQNEAQ. V lost 2 bases, J lost 4 bases, and 6 bases lay in between.

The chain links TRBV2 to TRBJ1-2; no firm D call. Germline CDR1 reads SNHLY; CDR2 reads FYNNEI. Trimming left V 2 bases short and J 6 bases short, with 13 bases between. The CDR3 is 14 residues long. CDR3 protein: CASSENLAGDGYTF. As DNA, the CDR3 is TGTGCCAGCAGTGAAAATTTGGCAGGCGATGGCTACACCTTC.

Here the CDR3 reads CSAGSGLSGTSYEQYF. The CDR3 DNA is TGCAGTGCGGGAAGCGGGTTGAGCGGCACCTCCTACGAGCAGTACTTC. V and J are TRBV20-1 and TRBJ2-7; perhaps TRBD2 as D (6 bases). Germline CDR1 reads DFQATT; CDR2 reads SNEGSKA (reference sequence). The CDR3 runs to 16 residues. Trimming left V 6 bases short and J 0 bases short, with 21 bases between.

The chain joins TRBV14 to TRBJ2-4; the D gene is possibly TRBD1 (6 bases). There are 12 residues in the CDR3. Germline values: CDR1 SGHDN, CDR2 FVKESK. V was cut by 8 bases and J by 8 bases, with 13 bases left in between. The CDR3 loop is CASPRDTDIQYF. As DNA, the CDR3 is TGTGCCAGCCCCCGGGACACGGACATTCAGTACTTC.

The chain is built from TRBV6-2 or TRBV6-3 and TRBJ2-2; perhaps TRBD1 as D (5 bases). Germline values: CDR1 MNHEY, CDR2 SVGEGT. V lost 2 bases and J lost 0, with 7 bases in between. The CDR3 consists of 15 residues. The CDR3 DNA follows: TGTGCCAGCAGTTACGGGGCAGCGAACACCGGGGAGCTGTTTTTT. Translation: CASSYGAANTGELFF.

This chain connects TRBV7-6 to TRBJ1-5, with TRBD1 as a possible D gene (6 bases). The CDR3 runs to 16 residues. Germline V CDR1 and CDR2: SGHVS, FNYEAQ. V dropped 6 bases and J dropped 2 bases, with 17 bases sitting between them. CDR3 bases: TGTGCCAGCAGTTCCTCAGGGGCATCGGGCAATCAGCCCCAGCATTTT. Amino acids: CASSSSGASGNQPQHF. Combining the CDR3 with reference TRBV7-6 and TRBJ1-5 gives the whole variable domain GAGVSQSPRYKVTKRGQDVALRCDPISGHVSLYWYRQALGQGPEFLTYFNYEAQQDKSGLPNDRFSAERPEGSISTLTIQRTEQRDSAMYRCASSSSGASGNQPQHFGDGTRLSIL.

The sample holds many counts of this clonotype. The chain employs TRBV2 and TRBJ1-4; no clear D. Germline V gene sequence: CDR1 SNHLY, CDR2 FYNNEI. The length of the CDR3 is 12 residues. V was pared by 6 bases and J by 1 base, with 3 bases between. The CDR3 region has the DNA TGTGCCAGCAGCAGAACTAATGAAAAACTGTTTTTT. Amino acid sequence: CASSRTNEKLFF.

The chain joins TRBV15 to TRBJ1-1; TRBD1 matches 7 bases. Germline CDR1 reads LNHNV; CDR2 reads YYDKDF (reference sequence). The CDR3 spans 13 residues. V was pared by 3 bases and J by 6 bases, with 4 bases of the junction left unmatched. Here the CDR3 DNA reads TGTGCCACCAGCAGGGGGGGGACAGCTGAAGCTTTCTTT. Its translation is CATSRGGTAEAFF.

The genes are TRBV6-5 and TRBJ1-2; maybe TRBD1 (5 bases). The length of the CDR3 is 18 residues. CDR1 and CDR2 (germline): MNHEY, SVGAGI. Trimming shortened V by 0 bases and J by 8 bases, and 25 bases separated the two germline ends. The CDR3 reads CASSYSNIRDGRERGYTF. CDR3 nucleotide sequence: TGTGCCAGCAGTTACTCGAACATCCGGGACGGACGGGAGAGGGGCTACACCTTC.

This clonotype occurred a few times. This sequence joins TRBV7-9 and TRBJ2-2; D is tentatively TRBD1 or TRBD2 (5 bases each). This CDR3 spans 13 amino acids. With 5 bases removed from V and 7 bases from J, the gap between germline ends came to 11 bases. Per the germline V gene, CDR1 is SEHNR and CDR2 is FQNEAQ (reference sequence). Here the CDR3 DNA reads TGTGCCAGCAGCCCAACAGGACTCGGGGAGCTGTTTTTT. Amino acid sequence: CASSPTGLGELFF.

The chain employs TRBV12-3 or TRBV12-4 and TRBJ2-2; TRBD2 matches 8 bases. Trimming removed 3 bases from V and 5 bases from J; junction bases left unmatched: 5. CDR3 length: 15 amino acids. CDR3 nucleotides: TGTGCCAGCAGTTTTCCGGGGGGGCCGACCGGGGAGCTGTTTTTT. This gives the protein CASSFPGGPTGELFF.

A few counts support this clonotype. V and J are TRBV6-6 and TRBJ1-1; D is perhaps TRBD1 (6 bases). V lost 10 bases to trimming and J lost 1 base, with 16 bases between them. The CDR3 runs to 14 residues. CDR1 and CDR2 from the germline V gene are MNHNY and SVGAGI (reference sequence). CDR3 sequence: CAIKGGVTNTEAFF. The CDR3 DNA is TGTGCCATCAAGGGGGGGGTCACGAACACTGAAGCTTTCTTT.